The next 21 T cell receptor beta chains were all read from a single sample in a study of identical twins. TCRdb re-called the 5' RACE reads through MiXCR, storing one row per CDR3 protein. This sample has hundreds of thousands of distinct CDR3 sequences, with roughly an eighth found just once. This sample was also put to use in a study of yellow fever vaccine responses in identical twins.

The sequencing input was CD8+ T cells sorted from blood. Source of these receptors: a woman aged 18-29 years in good health.

This chain links TRBV25-1 with TRBJ2-1; the D gene could be TRBD1 or TRBD2 (5 bases each). The CDR3 is 12 residues long. The V end was cut by 1 base, the J end by 10 bases, with 8 bases between. The germline V gene encodes CDR1 MGHDK and CDR2 SYGVNS. In nucleotides, the CDR3 is TGTGCCAGCAGTGAATCGGGACGGGAGCAGTTCTTC. Its protein is CASSESGREQFF.

The chain joins TRBV6-5 to TRBJ2-2; 16 bases are a match to TRBD2. The length of the CDR3 is 18 residues. Germline V gives CDR1 MNHEY, CDR2 SVGAGI. The ends lost 2 bases at V and 2 bases at J; junction bases unmatched: 2. The CDR3 sequence is CASSYGTSGRENTGELFF. CDR3 nucleotides: TGTGCCAGCAGTTACGGGACTAGCGGGAGGGAAAACACCGGGGAGCTGTTTTTT.

The chain has TRBV5-1 and TRBJ2-7; 7 bases line up with TRBD2. CDR3 length: 15 residues. With V trimmed by 3 bases and J by 1 base, 7 bases remained unmatched. Germline V lookup: CDR1 SGHRS, CDR2 YFSETQ. The CDR3: CASSYEAGRSYEQYF. The CDR3 coding sequence is TGCGCCAGCAGCTATGAAGCGGGACGATCCTACGAGCAGTACTTC.

There are a few counts of this clonotype. The V call is TRBV14, the J call TRBJ1-2; D is perhaps TRBD1 (6 bases). Germline assignment: CDR1 SGHDN and CDR2 FVKESK. The CDR3 sequence is 15 residues long. Trimming stripped 1 base from V and 4 bases from J, with 13 bases between. In nucleotides, the CDR3 is TGTGCCAGCAGCCAAGTACAGGGTGATGTCTATGGCTACACCTTC. It encodes CASSQVQGDVYGYTF.

This clonotype appeared many times. The chain joins TRBV7-9 to TRBJ2-2; the D is unclear. Germline V gives CDR1 SEHNR, CDR2 FQNEAQ (reference sequence). CDR3 length: 12 residues. The V and J ends lost 4 bases and 6 bases respectively, with 6 bases between them. The CDR3 loop reads CASSSISGELFF. For the CDR3, the DNA is TGTGCCAGCAGCTCCATCTCCGGGGAGCTGTTTTTT.

The rearrangement links TRBV11-2 to TRBJ2-4; 7 bases align to TRBD1. The CDR3 runs to 15 residues. The ends lost 4 bases at V and 3 bases at J; junction bases unmatched: 6. From germline, CDR1 is SGHAT and CDR2 FQNNGV. The CDR3 nucleotides are TGTGCCAGCAGCTCCCCTAGGGGGCTCAAAAACATTCAGTACTTC. Protein: CASSSPRGLKNIQYF.

This clonotype was counted only a few times. The chain joins TRBV5-1 to TRBJ2-3; D unclear. Deletions cut 4 bases from V and 1 base from J, with 13 bases between. The CDR3 covers 15 residues. Germline-derived CDR1 and CDR2 are SGHRS and YFSETQ. CDR3 coding DNA: TGCGCCAGCAGCCAAGCCCCGGTCGGCACAGATACGCAGTATTTT. It encodes CASSQAPVGTDTQYF.

In its sample, this clonotype was seen a few times. V and J are TRBV28 and TRBJ1-1; D ambiguous. Trimming removed 7 bases from V and 5 bases from J, with 11 bases in between. The CDR3 loop spans 12 amino acids. The V gene's germline CDR1 is MDHEN and CDR2 SYDVKM. The CDR3 region has the DNA TGTGCCAGCACCCTCGCACCTACTGAAGCTTTCTTT. It encodes CASTLAPTEAFF.

This clonotype was seen a handful of times. The chain couples TRBV4-2 to TRBJ2-7; TRBD1 or TRBD2 may be the D gene (5 bases each). V lost 1 base and J 4 bases, leaving 23 bases between the germline ends. Per the germline V gene, CDR1 is LGHNA and CDR2 is YNFKEQ. This CDR3 comprises 18 residues. This CDR3 is CASSQAGTSSGFPYEQYF. CDR3 DNA sequence: TGTGCCAGCAGCCAAGCCGGGACGTCATCGGGTTTTCCATACGAGCAGTACTTC.

This clonotype was counted at least ten times. The chain combines TRBV12-3 or TRBV12-4 with TRBJ1-6; no firm D call. The CDR3 consists of 13 residues. Trimming removed 4 bases from V and 3 bases from J, with 4 bases in between. CDR3 residues: CASSSLYNSPLHF. CDR3 DNA: TGTGCCAGCAGTTCCCTCTATAATTCACCCCTCCACTTT.

This chain links TRBV7-6 with TRBJ2-5, with 7 bases fitting TRBD1. The CDR3 has 15 residues. Germline values: CDR1 SGHVS, CDR2 FNYEAQ. J lost 5 bases, V lost 0 bases, and 6 bases had no gene match. The CDR3 bases are TGTGCCAGCAGCTTAGCACGAAGGGGGCGGGAGACCCAGTACTTC. The encoded protein is CASSLARRGRETQYF.

This clonotype came up a few times. Since the CDR3 does not end with the conserved phenylalanine or tryptophan, this likely comes from a read error. The chain combines TRBV24-1 with TRBJ2-7; no clear D. The CDR3 has 13 amino acids. The V end was cut by 1 base, the J end by 4 bases, with 7 bases between. Per germline, CDR1 KGHDR and CDR2 SFDVKD. The CDR3 nucleotides read TGTGCCACCAGTGATTTCGCGAGTTACGAGCAGTACCTC. Translating it yields CATSDFASYEQYL.

This clonotype was found a few times. This chain joins TRBV12-3 or TRBV12-4 and TRBJ2-5; D perhaps matches TRBD2 (6 bases). The CDR3 contains 10 residues. The germline V and J ends were trimmed by 5 bases and 13 bases, with 11 bases remaining between them. The CDR3 spells CASSDGTLYF. DNA for the CDR3: TGTGCCAGCAGTGACGGGACTTTGTACTTC.

This clonotype appeared many times. The chain carries TRBV4-2 and TRBJ2-3; the D is unclear. Trimming shortened V by 1 base and J by 2 bases, and 10 bases separated the two germline ends. Germline loops: CDR1 LGHNA, CDR2 YNFKEQ. The CDR3 runs 15 residues. CDR3 nucleotides: TGTGCCAGCAGCCAAGTTGGTCGAGACACAGATACGCAGTATTTT. Protein: CASSQVGRDTDTQYF.

V is TRBV7-7 and J is TRBJ2-7; D gene unclear. CDR1 is SSHAT, CDR2 FNYEAQ, per germline (reference sequence). The CDR3 runs 15 residues. Between the trimmed V and J ends, which lost 2 bases and 0 bases, there was a span of 11 bases. The CDR3 reads CASSLRFGSSYEQYF. The CDR3 nucleotides are TGTGCCAGCAGCTTACGGTTTGGCAGCTCCTACGAGCAGTACTTC.

This clonotype was recorded a few times. The chain employs TRBV28 and TRBJ2-3; 7 positions agree with TRBD1. The CDR3 totals 14 residues. Germline values: CDR1 MDHEN, CDR2 SYDVKM. After removal of 5 bases from V and 4 bases from J, the junction contained 6 bases not matched to a gene. CDR3 amino acids: CASSMTGSSDTQYF. For the CDR3, the DNA is TGTGCCAGCAGTATGACAGGGTCCTCAGATACGCAGTATTTT.

The gene calls are TRBV7-2 and TRBJ1-1; D is unclear. From germline, CDR1 is SGHTA and CDR2 FQGNSA. This CDR3 spans 14 amino acids. V lost 4 bases, J lost 1 base, and 10 bases lay in between. The CDR3 DNA follows: TGTGCCAGCAGCTATCGACGGAAGAACACTGAAGCTTTCTTT. The encoded protein is CASSYRRKNTEAFF.

This clonotype appeared many times. V is TRBV27 and J is TRBJ2-7; 11 bases line up with TRBD1. J lost 3 bases, V lost 5 bases, and 3 bases had no gene match. The CDR3 loop spans 14 amino acids. Germline CDR1 MNHEY, CDR2 SMNVEV (reference sequence). The DNA for the CDR3 is TGTGCCAGCAGTGCCGGGACAGGGGGCTACGAGCAGTACTTC. As protein: CASSAGTGGYEQYF.

Ten or more counts support this clonotype. The rearrangement links TRBV4-1 to TRBJ2-4, with 9 bases lining up with TRBD1. V shed 4 bases, J shed 7 bases, and the junction held 8 bases outside the gene matches. CDR1 is MGHRA and CDR2 is YSYEKL in the germline V gene. The CDR3 sequence is 15 residues long. For the CDR3, the DNA is TGCGCCAGCAGCCCTACAGGGACAGGGAGGAACATTCAGTACTTC. Amino acids: CASSPTGTGRNIQYF.

This clonotype appeared many times. The genes are TRBV20-1 and TRBJ2-5; 8 bases are shared with TRBD2. This CDR3 spans 13 amino acids. J lost 3 bases, V lost 5 bases, and 5 bases had no gene match. Germline CDR1 DFQATT, CDR2 SNEGSKA (reference sequence). The CDR3 spells CSADPGLEETQYF. For the CDR3, the DNA is TGCAGTGCTGACCCGGGACTAGAAGAGACCCAGTACTTC.

The genes are TRBV12-3 or TRBV12-4 and TRBJ1-4, with TRBD1 matching 7 bases. This CDR3 has 13 amino acids. The trim removed 6 bases at V and 6 bases at J, leaving 4 bases unmatched. The CDR3 region has the DNA TGTGCCAGCAGCCCCGGGACAGATGAAAAACTGTTTTTT. It codes for CASSPGTDEKLFF.